This passage covers 27 T cell receptor beta chains from one sample sequenced in a study of tumor and adjacent non-tumor tissue in lung cancer. This sample's RNA came from whole unsorted tissue. A modified ARM-PCR protocol with three rounds of nested PCR amplified TCRbeta. TCRdb itself ran the multiplex PCR reads through MiXCR, one entry per CDR3 protein. Found here are about 200,000 distinct CDR3 sequences, around 71% of them singletons; the top ten hold almost 25%. The sequenced sample was lung tumor tissue. Receptor source: a man aged 55 to 70 with non-small cell lung cancer.

Concerning this clonotype itself: At one of its ends the junction is not consistent with the germline gene, which may arise from a read error. This chain joins TRBV6-6 and TRBJ1-1; TRBD1 might be the D (5 bases). The CDR3 has 14 residues. Per germline, CDR1 MNHNY and CDR2 SVGAGI (reference sequence). The CDR3 region is CTSKLTAINTEAFF. CDR3 nucleotides: TGTACCAGCAAATTGACAGCTATAAACACTGAAGCTTTCTTT.

For this clonotype: An end of the junction differs from the germline gene, which may be a read error. The chain has TRBV20-1 and TRBJ2-3; the D is unclear. The CDR3 totals 14 residues. In germline, CDR1 is DFQATT, CDR2 SNEGSKA (reference sequence). The CDR3 sequence: CSARGGRKTNTQYF. CDR3 coding DNA: TGCAGTGCTAGAGGCGGACGGAAGACAAATACACAGTATTTT.

On this clonotype itself: The junction shows a germline mismatch at one end, possibly a read error. V is TRBV11-2 and J is TRBJ1-1; D gene unclear. The length of the CDR3 is 13 residues. Germline V gene sequence: CDR1 SGHAT, CDR2 FQNNGV. CDR3 nucleotides: TGTGTCAGCAGCCCATACTTGTACACTGAAGCTTTCTTT. As protein: CVSSPYLYTEAFF. Using reference TRBV11-2 and TRBJ1-1 for the parts outside the CDR3, the full variable domain is EAGVAQSPRYKIIEKRQSVAFWCNPISGHATLYWYQQILGQGPKLLIQFQNNGVVDDSQLPKDRFSAERLKGVDSTLKIQPAKLEDSAVYLCVSSPYLYTEAFFGQGTRLTVV.

The sample holds a few counts of this clonotype. The chain links TRBV20-1 to TRBJ1-4; D not resolved. Germline V gene data show CDR1 as DFQATT and CDR2 as SNEGSKA (reference sequence). This CDR3 is 16 amino acids long. The germline V and J ends were trimmed by 0 bases and 4 bases, with 15 bases remaining between them. The CDR3 sequence: CSARDGMKRHNEKLFF. In DNA, the CDR3 is TGCAGTGCTAGAGATGGGATGAAGAGGCATAATGAAAAACTGTTTTTT.

A note on this clonotype: One end of the junction varies from germline; a read error may be responsible. The chain uses TRBV11-1 and TRBJ2-1; 11 bases are shared with TRBD2. Germline V gene lookup returns CDR1 SGHAT and CDR2 FQDESV (reference sequence). The CDR3 is 17 amino acids. The CDR3 reads CASSVSYSGGAYNEQFF. In nucleotides, the CDR3 is TGCGCCAGCAGCGTATCTTATAGCGGGGGGGCCTATAATGAGCAGTTCTTC. Full variable domain (missing parts from reference TRBV11-1 and TRBJ2-1): EAEVAQSPRYKITEKSQAVAFWCDPISGHATLYWYRQILGQGPELLVQFQDESVVDDSQLPKDRFSAERLKGVDSTLKIQPAELGDSAMYLCASSVSYSGGAYNEQFFGPGTRLTVL.

Notes on this clonotype: A read error is possible here, since a much larger clone lies one base away. The chain links TRBV5-6 to TRBJ2-7; D not certain. CDR3 length: 16 residues. CDR1 and CDR2 (germline): SGHDT, YYEEEE. Deletions cut 4 bases from V and 3 bases from J, with 20 bases between. Written as DNA, the CDR3 is TGTGCCAGCAGCGTGGCCACCGGCCCATTTAGCTACGAGCAGTACTTC. Translation gives CASSVATGPFSYEQYF.

The rearrangement links TRBV29-1 to TRBJ2-7, with D unresolved. The CDR3 consists of 13 residues. V lost 5 bases, J lost 1 base, and 12 bases lay in between. Germline V gives CDR1 SQVTM, CDR2 ANQGSEA. The CDR3 is CSVMGWISYEQYF. The CDR3, as DNA: TGCAGCGTTATGGGATGGATTTCCTACGAGCAGTACTTC.

This clonotype has more than one count but fewer than ten. A read error is possible here, since a much larger clone lies one base away. This CDR3 reads CTSSLFPLRTSLADNEQFF. The CDR3 region has the DNA TGTACCAGCAGCTTATTCCCTCTACGCACTAGTTTAGCGGACAATGAGCAGTTCTTC. The chain combines TRBV11-3 with TRBJ2-1; maybe TRBD2 (6 bases). There are 19 residues in the CDR3. The germline V gene encodes CDR1 SGHNT and CDR2 YENEEA.

This clonotype has just a few counts. One base away lies a much larger clone, so this may be a sequencing read error. The V call is TRBV11-2, the J call TRBJ2-5; D is ambiguous. Germline lookup yields CDR1 SGHAT and CDR2 FQNNGV. This CDR3 contains 16 residues. This CDR3 is CASSLGTGGVQDTQYF. In nucleotides, the CDR3 is TGTGCCAGCAGCTTAGGTACGGGCGGCGTCCAAGATACCCAGTACTTC.

This clonotype was observed a few times. A much larger clone differs by one base, so this may be a read error. The gene calls are TRBV11-2 and TRBJ2-1, with TRBD2 identical over 10 bases. The CDR3 is made up of 16 amino acids. V shed 8 bases and J 7 bases; nucleotides not matched to a gene: 14. Germline-derived CDR1 and CDR2 are SGHAT and FQNNGV. The CDR3 loop reads CASGSPGLASINEQFF. The CDR3 nucleotides are TGTGCCAGCGGTTCCCCGGGACTAGCGTCTATTAATGAGCAGTTCTTC.

The table lists this clonotype with a few counts. The chain recombines TRBV7-9 with TRBJ2-5; D is ambiguous. CDR3 length: 13 residues. CDR1 and CDR2 (germline): SEHNR, FQNEAQ (reference sequence). V was pared by 1 base and J by 3 bases, with 6 bases between. Here the CDR3 DNA reads TGTGCCAGCAGCTTAGGGCCTAAAGAGACCCAGTACTTC. Encoded protein: CASSLGPKETQYF. The whole variable domain, remainder taken from reference TRBV7-9 and TRBJ2-5, is DTGVSQNPRHKITKRGQNVTFRCDPISEHNRLYWYRQTLGQGPEFLTYFQNEAQLEKSRLLSDRFSAERPKGSFSTLEIQRTEQGDSAMYLCASSLGPKETQYFGPGTRLLVL.

Comment on this clonotype: One junction end does not reproduce the germline sequence, and a read error may be involved. The CDR3: CASSMSASGEETHYF. CDR3 in DNA: TGTGCCAGCAGCATGTCGGCTAGCGGGGAAGAGACCCACTACTTC. The chain combines TRBV4-2 with TRBJ2-5; 9 bases are a match to TRBD2. The CDR3 length is 15 residues. Germline V CDR1 and CDR2: LGHNA, YNFKEQ.

As concerns this clonotype: A junction boundary mismatches the germline segment, possibly from a read error. The gene calls are TRBV11-3 and TRBJ2-2, with TRBD1 as a possible D gene (7 bases). Germline-derived CDR1 and CDR2 are SGHNT and YENEEA. This CDR3 has 16 residues. The CDR3 here is CASSPRTGALARELFF. The DNA for the CDR3 is TGTGCCAGCAGCCCCAGGACAGGTGCTTTAGCCCGGGAGCTGTTTTTC. Filled out from reference TRBV11-3 and TRBJ2-2, the complete variable domain reads EAGVVQSPRYKIIEKKQPVAFWCNPISGHNTLYWYLQNLGQGPELLIRYENEEAVDDSQLPKDRFSAERLKGVDSTLKIQPAELGDSAVYLCASSPRTGALARELFFGEGSRLTVL.

Notes on this clonotype: A read error may produce the germline difference seen at one junction end. The chain joins TRBV11-3 to TRBJ1-1; D is unclear. Per germline, CDR1 SGHNT and CDR2 YENEEA. This CDR3 is 14 amino acids long. In DNA, the CDR3 is TGTGCCAGCAGCTTTATGGGGAGTAACACTGAAGTTTTCTTT. Encoded protein: CASSFMGSNTEVFF. The variable domain in full, with the rest retrieved from reference TRBV11-3 and TRBJ1-1, is EAGVVQSPRYKIIEKKQPVAFWCNPISGHNTLYWYLQNLGQGPELLIRYENEEAVDDSQLPKDRFSAERLKGVDSTLKIQPAELGDSAVYLCASSFMGSNTEVFFGQGTRLTVV.

Of note for this clonotype: A much larger clonotype is one base distant, so this may be a read error. The chain employs TRBV29-1 and TRBJ2-5; D is possibly TRBD2 (6 bases). This CDR3 has 13 residues. Germline V gene lookup returns CDR1 SQVTM and CDR2 ANQGSEA. Here the CDR3 DNA reads TGCAGCGTTGAACGGGGCAGCCGGGAGACCCAGAACTTC. This translates into CSVERGSRETQNF.

The chain is built from TRBV12-3 or TRBV12-4 and TRBJ1-2, with D uncertain. Deletions cut 2 bases from V and 5 bases from J, with 12 bases between. The CDR3 has 14 amino acids. DNA of the CDR3: TGTGCCAGCAGTTTATTCGCAGGAATTTATGGCTACACCTTC. It is translated as CASSLFAGIYGYTF.

Comments on this clonotype: Its ends do not fully match the called genes, so a read error is possible. CDR3 bases: TGTGCCAGCAGCCAGACAGATCTCTATGGCTACACCTTC. As protein: CASSQTDLYGYTF. The gene calls are TRBV4-3 and TRBJ1-2; a possible D gene is TRBD1 (5 bases). The CDR3 is 13 residues long. Germline values: CDR1 LGHNA, CDR2 YSLEER.

This clonotype has a single count. This sequence joins TRBV11-2 and TRBJ1-1; D gene ambiguous. V dropped 5 bases and J dropped 0 bases, with 10 bases sitting between them. The V gene's germline CDR1 is SGHAT and CDR2 FQNNGV. The CDR3 has 14 amino acids. The CDR3 here is CASSPMSMNTEAFF. The CDR3, as DNA: TGTGCCAGCAGCCCCATGTCTATGAACACTGAAGCTTTCTTT.

The J gene is TRBJ1-2, the V gene TRBV29-1; no clear D. Germline loops: CDR1 SQVTM, CDR2 ANQGSEA. Trimming took off 5 bases at V and 2 bases at J, with 12 bases between the two ends. This CDR3 region has 13 residues. CDR3 bases: TGCAGCGTTACGACGAATCCAAACTATGGCTACACCTTC. Translated, it gives CSVTTNPNYGYTF.

Regarding this clonotype: This may be a read error, as it is one base from a much larger clone. In nucleotides, the CDR3 is TGCGCCAGCAGCCGGGACAGGGCTTCCTACGATCAGTACTTC. Translated, it gives CASSRDRASYDQYF. This rearrangement joins TRBV10-1 to TRBJ2-7, with TRBD1 matching 9 bases. This CDR3 spans 14 amino acids. CDR1 and CDR2 from the germline V gene are WNHNN and SYGVQD (reference sequence).

This clonotype was detected only once. A read error may account for a junction end that differs from germline. DNA of the CDR3: TGTGCCAGCAACTTGGTAACAGCAGCCTTCAACTATGGCTACACCTTC. As protein: CASNLVTAAFNYGYTF. The V call is TRBV5-6, the J call TRBJ1-2; D gene uncertain. The CDR3 spans 16 residues. Germline CDR1 SGHDT, CDR2 YYEEEE. Full variable domain (rest looked up from reference TRBV5-6 and TRBJ1-2): DAGVTQSPTHLIKTRGQQVTLRCSPKSGHDTVSWYQQALGQGPQFIFQYYEEEERQRGNFPDRFSGHQFPNYSSELNVNALLLGDSALYLCASNLVTAAFNYGYTFGSGTRLTVV.

The CDR3 coding sequence is TGCAGTGCCAGGACTAGCGGGGGCGGGTATACGCAGTATTTT. Amino acids: CSARTSGGGYTQYF. This chain links TRBV20-1 with TRBJ2-3; TRBD2 aligns across 13 bases. CDR3 size: 14 residues. CDR1 DFQATT and CDR2 SNEGSKA come from the germline V gene (reference sequence). Unmatched junction bases numbered 7, after V lost 6 bases and J lost 7 bases.

On this clonotype: At one end, the junction sequence differs from germline, possibly due to a read error. The rearrangement joins TRBV11-3 to TRBJ1-1; 9 bases line up with TRBD1. The CDR3 loop spans 15 amino acids. The V gene's germline CDR1 is SGHNT and CDR2 YENEEA. The CDR3 here is CASRRTGTGSTEAFF. CDR3 coding DNA: TGTGCCAGCAGGAGGACCGGGACAGGGAGCACTGAAGCTTTTTTT.

As to this clonotype: A much larger clone differs by one base, so this may be a read error. V is TRBV12-3 or TRBV12-4 and J is TRBJ2-5; D is undetermined. CDR3 size: 11 residues. In nucleotides, the CDR3 is TGTACCAGCAGTTTAGATGGGACCCAGTACTTC. This codes for CTSSLDGTQYF.

Turning to this clonotype: This may stem from a read error, because a much larger clone lies one nucleotide away. The chain is built from TRBV20-1 and TRBJ1-4; maybe TRBD1 (6 bases). Trimming cost V 0 bases and J 8 bases, with 16 bases left between them. The CDR3 totals 15 residues. Per germline, CDR1 DFQATT and CDR2 SNEGSKA (reference sequence). The CDR3 bases are TGCAGTGCTAGAGACGGACAGAAGATTAGGGAAAAACTGTTTTTT. As protein: CSARDGQKIREKLFF.

A note on this clonotype: One end of the junction varies from germline; a read error may be responsible. The rearrangement joins TRBV4-3 to TRBJ1-2, with D possibly TRBD1 on 5 matching bases. CDR3 size: 17 residues. CDR1 and CDR2 (germline): LGHNA, YSLEER. In nucleotides, the CDR3 is TGCGCCAGCAGTTGCTCCGGGACGTTTTTCTCTAACTATGACTACACCTTC. Translated, it gives CASSCSGTFFSNYDYTF.

About this clonotype: A clone one base away is much larger, so this may be a read error. The CDR3 region is CASSLGAPRGHQTIQYF. The DNA for the CDR3 is TGTGCCAGCAGCTTAGGTGCCCCTCGGGGGCACCAAACCATTCAGTACTTC. The chain recombines TRBV11-3 with TRBJ2-4; perhaps D is TRBD1 or TRBD2 (6 bases each). Looked up from germline, CDR1 is SGHNT and CDR2 is YENEEA. V was shortened by 1 base and J by 9 bases, with 22 bases between the two germline ends. The CDR3 runs to 17 residues.